The 6 T cell receptor beta chains listed next were all sequenced from one sample in a study of T cells in women clearing cervical HPV infection. The repertoire was sequenced with immunoSEQ multiplex PCR; TCRdb's copy has only in-frame clones and lacks some. This sample's clone table lists 39,000 or so clones. The sequenced sample consisted of blood buffy coat. The source is a woman between 18 and 70 years old with a cervical HPV16 infection that either progressed to CIN3+ or cleared (not recorded which).

On this clone: The missing CDR3 end, 3 residues past where the read stops, is filled in from the germline J gene. V and J are TRBV11-3 and TRBJ2-5, with TRBD2 identical over 8 bases. Germline V CDR1 and CDR2: SGHNT, YENEEA. V shed 5 bases and J 5 bases; nucleotides not matched to a gene: 10. There are 15 residues in the CDR3. The part of the CDR3 DNA that was read is TGTGCCAGCAGCCCAGGGACTAGTTCGGCGGAGACC. Translated, it gives CASSPGTSSAET. The entire CDR3 protein reads CASSPGTSSAETQYF.

Concerning this clone itself: The CDR3 extends 3 residues past the end of the read, so its final part is completed from the germline J gene. The identical CDR3 is also encoded by other nucleotide sequences in the sample. This rearrangement joins TRBV18 to TRBJ1-3; D gene uncertain. The CDR3 contains 15 residues. Trimming removed 2 bases at V and 0 bases at J, with 8 bases between. Germline CDR1 is KGHSH and CDR2 is LQKENI. The sequenced CDR3 bases are TGTGCCAGCTCACCAAGCGGTGACTCTGGAAACACC. This translates into CASSPSGDSGNT. The complete CDR3 sequence is CASSPSGDSGNTIYF.

Concerning this clone: The CDR3 goes on 3 residues after the read ends, and that part is filled in from the germline J gene. Other DNA variants within this sample encode the same CDR3. The V call is TRBV6-2 or TRBV6-3, the J call TRBJ2-7, with 11 nucleotides matching TRBD2. The germline V gene has CDR1 MNHEY and CDR2 SVGEGT. The CDR3 has 15 residues. V trimming: 2 bases; J trimming: 3 bases; junction bases outside the gene matches: 3. The sequenced part of the CDR3 DNA is TGTGCCAGCAGTTACGGGACTAGCGGTAGCTACGAG. This codes for CASSYGTSGSYE. The CDR3 as a whole reads CASSYGTSGSYEQYF.

Concerning this clone: The read ends 3 residues shy of where the CDR3 ends; the end is completed using the germline J gene. This chain joins TRBV6-1 and TRBJ2-1; maybe TRBD2 (5 bases). Trimming took off 4 bases at V and 2 bases at J, with 9 bases between the two ends. Germline V CDR1 and CDR2: MNHNS, SASEGT. This CDR3 is 14 amino acids long. The CDR3 sequence: CASSAGFTYNEQFF. Partial CDR3 DNA: TGTGCCAGCAGTGCGGGGTTCACCTACAATGAG.

Worth noting for this clone: The read gets to within 3 residues of the CDR3 end, and the germline J gene fills in the rest. The rearrangement uses TRBV30 and TRBJ2-7; 8 nucleotides line up with TRBD2. CDR1 is GTSNPN and CDR2 is SVGIG in the germline V gene (reference sequence). Trimming at V came to 5 bases and at J to 3 bases, leaving 9 bases not matched to a gene. The length of the CDR3 is 14 residues. CDR3 in amino acids: CAWVKVAGSYEQYF. The sequenced CDR3 bases are TGTGCCTGGGTGAAGGTAGCGGGGAGCTACGAG.

About this clone itself: The read ends 3 residues shy of where the CDR3 ends; the end is completed using the germline J gene. The chain employs TRBV20-1 and TRBJ2-1, with 9 nucleotides matching TRBD2. The CDR3 runs to 15 residues. V dropped 6 bases and J dropped 8; count of bases not matched to a gene: 14. CDR1 is DFQATT, CDR2 SNEGSKA, per germline (reference sequence). This CDR3 reads CSAGSAAGGRYEQFF. The covered CDR3 bases are TGCAGTGCAGGGTCTGCGGCGGGAGGGCGGTATGAG.